This entry concerns a single TCR beta chain. V dropped 6 bases and J dropped 2 bases, with 16 bases sitting between them. The germline gives CDR1 ENHRY, CDR2 SYGVKD. The CDR3 spans 15 residues. The entry originates in a study of blood T cell repertoires in COVID-19. Study overall: Samples came from the United States, Italy and Spain, spanning acute and convalescent COVID-19. PBMCs, B-cell-depleted T cells, or T cells were the source of the cDNA or gDNA that made up the material.

In the original workflow: Reference gene primers were amplified, and this amplification served to estimate nucleated cell counts. The protocol was immunoSEQ multiplex PCR, while the TCRdb copy is restricted to in-frame clones and leaves out a portion. V and J calls and clone size are as listed in that table; D and trimming were resolved from the DNA. The sample shows under 100,000 clones, approximately 92% of them seen only once. The sequence derives from a woman aged 60-75 years with active COVID-19. This sequence joins TRBV10-3 and TRBJ1-2; D perhaps matches TRBD1 (5 bases). What was sequenced was peripheral blood. This chain's CDR3 is CAISIPAEGNYGYTF. In DNA, the CDR3 is TGTGCCATCAGCATCCCGGCGGAGGGGAACTATGGCTACACCTTC.